A single sample is the source of the 17 T cell receptor beta chains below, sequenced in a study of blood T cell repertoires in COVID-19. Method: immunoSEQ multiplex PCR; TCRdb's copy keeps in-frame clones and lacks some. Here the sample spans hundreds of thousands of clones, more than 75% being singletons. The sample consisted of PBMCs or T cells enriched from blood (not recorded which). All receptors come from a man aged 25-45 years with acute COVID-19.

This chain's CDR3 is CASSQDRGVYIYNEQFF. As DNA, the CDR3 is TGTGCCAGCAGCCAAGACAGGGGAGTCTATATCTACAATGAGCAGTTCTTC. The chain has TRBV14 and TRBJ2-1, with a weak D call TRBD1 (6 bases). Trimming removed 0 bases at V and 3 bases at J, with 15 bases between. There are 17 residues in the CDR3. Germline lookup yields CDR1 SGHDN and CDR2 FVKESK.

This clone was observed once. This chain's CDR3 is CASSLSVNEKLFF. As DNA, the CDR3 is TGTGCCAGCAGCTTGTCCGTCAATGAAAAACTGTTTTTT. This chain uses TRBV5-5 with TRBJ1-4; D unclear. There are 13 residues in the CDR3. V shed 1 base and J shed 5 bases, with 6 bases lying between them. The germline gives CDR1 SGHKS, CDR2 YYEKEE (reference sequence). Drawing the rest from reference TRBV5-5 and TRBJ1-4, the complete variable domain is DAGVTQSPTHLIKTRGQQVTLRCSPISGHKSVSWYQQVLGQGPQFIFQYYEKEERGRGNFPDRFSARQFPNYSSELNVNALLLGDSALYLCASSLSVNEKLFFGSGTQLSVL.

The chain links TRBV19 to TRBJ1-1; D may be TRBD1 (5 bases). CDR1 is LNHDA and CDR2 is SQIVND in the germline V gene (reference sequence). V lost 7 bases and J 0 bases, leaving 12 bases between the germline ends. This CDR3 has 14 amino acids. The CDR3, as DNA: TGTGCCAGTAAAGGGCCAGGGATGAACACTGAAGCTTTCTTT. Its translation is CASKGPGMNTEAFF.

This clone was seen once. The chain combines TRBV2 with TRBJ2-1; 8 nucleotides match TRBD2. V lost 7 bases, J lost 6 bases, and 8 bases stayed unmatched. Germline-derived CDR1 and CDR2 are SNHLY and FYNNEI. The CDR3 contains 14 residues. The CDR3 sequence: CASNRGGTANEQFF. CDR3 DNA sequence: TGTGCCAGCAATCGCGGGGGGACGGCCAATGAGCAGTTCTTC.

V and J are TRBV5-1 and TRBJ2-7; a weak D match, TRBD1 (5 bases). Germline V gene sequence: CDR1 SGHRS, CDR2 YFSETQ. This CDR3 spans 16 amino acids. With 1 base removed from V and 0 bases from J, the gap between germline ends came to 14 bases. The CDR3 DNA is TGCGCCAGCAGCTTGTACCCTGGGGCCAACTCCTACGAGCAGTACTTC. This sequence encodes CASSLYPGANSYEQYF.

The chain recombines TRBV15 with TRBJ1-5, with D unclear. The CDR3 is made up of 16 amino acids. CDR1 is LNHNV, CDR2 YYDKDF, per germline (reference sequence). V dropped 0 bases and J dropped 3 bases, with 12 bases sitting between them. The CDR3 reads CATSRDQAQLNQPQHF. The DNA of the CDR3 is TGTGCCACCAGCAGAGATCAGGCGCAGCTCAATCAGCCCCAGCATTTT.

The chain has TRBV11-2 and TRBJ2-1, with D possibly being TRBD2 (5 bases). The CDR3 length is 12 residues. Germline CDR1 SGHAT, CDR2 FQNNGV. Trimming took 8 bases from V and 6 from J, leaving 11 bases between them. This CDR3 is CASDTGINEQFF. The CDR3 DNA is TGTGCCAGCGACACCGGGATCAATGAGCAGTTCTTC.

V usage is TRBV5-4 and J usage is TRBJ1-2; a possible D gene is TRBD1 (6 bases). Trimming shortened V by 4 bases and J by 0 bases, and 13 bases separated the two germline ends. This CDR3 is built from 15 residues. CDR1 is SGHNT, CDR2 YYREEE, per germline (reference sequence). The CDR3 loop is CASSATWDTNYGYTF. As DNA, the CDR3 is TGTGCCAGCAGCGCCACGTGGGACACTAACTATGGCTACACCTTC.

This clone was picked up a small number of times. The chain is built from TRBV27 and TRBJ1-1; D unresolved. The CDR3 contains 14 residues. The V end lost 3 bases, the J end lost 2 bases, and 10 bases lay between the germline ends. CDR1 MNHEY and CDR2 SMNVEV come from the germline V gene (reference sequence). Written as DNA, the CDR3 is TGTGCCAGCAGTTTGGCGGGAGGAAACACTGAAGCTTTCTTT. Amino acids: CASSLAGGNTEAFF.

The sample holds a few counts of this clone. CDR3 DNA: TGTGCTAGTGGTTTGGGGGGACAGGCGAACTCCTACGAGCAGTACTTC. Protein sequence: CASGLGGQANSYEQYF. J is TRBJ2-7 and V is TRBV12-5; 8 nucleotides match TRBD1. The J segment lost 0 bases and the V segment lost 1 base, leaving 5 bases of the junction unmatched. This CDR3 is 16 amino acids long. Germline V gene sequence: CDR1 LGHNT, CDR2 FRNRAP.

The V gene is TRBV4-1, the J gene TRBJ2-2, with TRBD1 matching 10 bases. The CDR3 spans 18 residues. Germline V CDR1 and CDR2: MGHRA, YSYEKL. Trimming at V came to 1 base and at J to 5 bases, leaving 10 bases not matched to a gene. The CDR3 DNA sequence: TGCGCCAGCAGCCAAGCGAGGTTCTGGGACAGGGGTACCGGGGAGCTGTTTTTT. Amino acid sequence: CASSQARFWDRGTGELFF.

The rearrangement joins TRBV5-1 to TRBJ2-2; 14 bases fit TRBD2. Trimming removed 0 bases from V and 2 bases from J; junction bases left unmatched: 3. The CDR3 consists of 18 residues. Germline CDR1 reads SGHRS; CDR2 reads YFSETQ. The CDR3 reads CASSLGLAGGPNTGELFF. In nucleotides, the CDR3 is TGCGCCAGCAGCTTGGGACTAGCGGGGGGGCCCAACACCGGGGAGCTGTTTTTT.

This clone has just one count. CDR3 protein: CASSLQYNSNQPQHF. The CDR3 nucleotides read TGTGCCAGCAGTTTACAGTACAATAGCAATCAGCCCCAGCATTTT. V is TRBV27 and J is TRBJ1-5; D unclear. Trimming took 2 bases from V and 0 from J, leaving 8 bases between them. This CDR3 region has 15 residues. Germline assignment: CDR1 MNHEY and CDR2 SMNVEV (reference sequence).

V usage is TRBV2 and J usage is TRBJ1-4; no firm D call. CDR1 is SNHLY and CDR2 is FYNNEI in the germline V gene. The CDR3 is made up of 11 amino acids. V lost 5 bases to trimming and J lost 4 bases, with 2 bases between them. The DNA for the CDR3 is TGTGCCAGCAGTTATAATGAAAAACTGTTTTTT. Its protein is CASSYNEKLFF.

CDR3 coding DNA: TGTGCCAGCAGCGTGACAGATAGCAATCAGCCCCAGCATTTT. Residues: CASSVTDSNQPQHF. This chain links TRBV7-9 with TRBJ1-5; TRBD1 might be the D (5 bases). Germline V gene lookup returns CDR1 SEHNR and CDR2 FQNEAQ (reference sequence). This CDR3 has 14 amino acids. The V end lost 5 bases, the J end lost 0 bases, and 8 bases lay between the germline ends.

The genes are TRBV7-9 and TRBJ2-5; D not resolved. This CDR3 contains 14 residues. V was cut by 2 bases and J by 1 base, with 8 bases left in between. Germline V lookup: CDR1 SEHNR, CDR2 FQNEAQ (reference sequence). CDR3 residues: CASSLRSAQETQYF. In DNA form, the CDR3 reads TGTGCCAGCAGCTTAAGGAGCGCCCAAGAGACCCAGTACTTC. The entire variable domain, with the rest obtained from reference TRBV7-9 and TRBJ2-5, is as follows: DTGVSQNPRHKITKRGQNVTFRCDPISEHNRLYWYRQTLGQGPEFLTYFQNEAQLEKSRLLSDRFSAERPKGSFSTLEIQRTEQGDSAMYLCASSLRSAQETQYFGPGTRLLVL.

This chain connects TRBV6-5 to TRBJ1-1; D unresolved. The CDR3 has 13 amino acids. Germline-derived CDR1 and CDR2 are MNHEY and SVGAGI. Trimming stripped 2 bases from V and 4 bases from J, with 8 bases between. CDR3 sequence (DNA): TGTGCCAGCAGTTACGAGCTAACCACTGAAGCTTTCTTT. This sequence encodes CASSYELTTEAFF.